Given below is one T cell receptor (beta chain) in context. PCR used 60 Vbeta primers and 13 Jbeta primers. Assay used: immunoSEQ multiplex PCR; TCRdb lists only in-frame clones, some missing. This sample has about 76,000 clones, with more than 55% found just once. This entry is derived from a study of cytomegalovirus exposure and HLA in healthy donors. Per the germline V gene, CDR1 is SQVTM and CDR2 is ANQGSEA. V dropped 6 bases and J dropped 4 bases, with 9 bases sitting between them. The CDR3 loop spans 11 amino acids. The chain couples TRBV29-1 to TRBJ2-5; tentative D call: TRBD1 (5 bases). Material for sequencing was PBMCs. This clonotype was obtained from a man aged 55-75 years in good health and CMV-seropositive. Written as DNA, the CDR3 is TGCAGCGTCCTAGGGGTAGAGACCCAGTACTTC. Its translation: CSVLGVETQYF.